The entry that follows covers one TCR beta chain sequence. The table lists this clonotype with many counts. This clone's antigen is unknown. Qualities for individual bases were not recorded, and no much larger clone is one base off. The sample originates from a study of response to subunit inactivated influenza vaccine (dated by TCRdb to 2016 to 2019). With respect to the entire study: Deep quantitative profiling of the T cell receptor repertoire was used in the study to follow responses to a trivalent subunit inactivated influenza vaccine.

Library preparation was by RT-PCR. Instrument on record: Illumina HiSeq 2500. TCRdb redid the processing of the public reads, applying fastp at Q25 and MiXCR, and retained in-frame beta chains. Identical CDR3 proteins give one entry, which carries the most common genes and DNA. This sample holds about 700,000 distinct CDR3 sequences; about 14% were observed only once. Jointly, the top ten make up 5.5% to 7% of the sample. Study-wide findings and limitations: The authors proposed that each seasonal influenza vaccination may bring in only a limited number of new T cells.

The junction carries 14 bases between V and J, which are trimmed by 2 bases and 7 bases respectively. CDR1 and CDR2 are drawn from the germline V gene: LGHNA, YSLEER. Counted from cysteine to phenylalanine, this CDR3 has 14 amino acids. The sequence is cut down to CDR3 DNA, 42 bases in frame from base 1. This material consisted of PBMCs from blood, taken approximately 15 days before vaccination. The TCR originated in a middle-aged man who received an inactivated influenza vaccine. Donor details come from another sample of the same person, matched by shared clones. This receptor chain uses TRBV4-3 and TRBJ1-2, with a tentative D gene TRBD1 over 5 matching bases. The sequenced DNA is TGCGCCAGCAGCCAAAGCCGGGGGGGAAGTGGCTACACCTTC. Protein translation: CASSQSRGGSGYTF.